This T cell receptor beta chain was sequenced during a study of T cell repertoires in cytomegalovirus infection. Each CDR3 protein is one row after TCRdb ran MiXCR on the reads. Found here are around 240,000 distinct CDR3 sequences, 20% to 25% of them singletons; the top ten hold 15% to 20%. Trimming cost V 5 bases and J 4 bases, with 14 bases left between them. Germline CDR1 SGHTA, CDR2 FQGNSA. This CDR3 contains 15 residues. This clonotype was detected many times. Input material: CD8+ T cells from PBMCs. The rearrangement uses TRBV7-2 and TRBJ1-4; D remains unclear. The TCR sequence derives from a human donor in good health (CMV status not recorded). Some clones in this sample may be carry-over from other donors' samples. The chain's CDR3 is CASSRGAWGNEKLFF. In nucleotides, the CDR3 is TGTGCCAGCAGCCGTGGAGCCTGGGGTAATGAAAAACTGTTTTTT.